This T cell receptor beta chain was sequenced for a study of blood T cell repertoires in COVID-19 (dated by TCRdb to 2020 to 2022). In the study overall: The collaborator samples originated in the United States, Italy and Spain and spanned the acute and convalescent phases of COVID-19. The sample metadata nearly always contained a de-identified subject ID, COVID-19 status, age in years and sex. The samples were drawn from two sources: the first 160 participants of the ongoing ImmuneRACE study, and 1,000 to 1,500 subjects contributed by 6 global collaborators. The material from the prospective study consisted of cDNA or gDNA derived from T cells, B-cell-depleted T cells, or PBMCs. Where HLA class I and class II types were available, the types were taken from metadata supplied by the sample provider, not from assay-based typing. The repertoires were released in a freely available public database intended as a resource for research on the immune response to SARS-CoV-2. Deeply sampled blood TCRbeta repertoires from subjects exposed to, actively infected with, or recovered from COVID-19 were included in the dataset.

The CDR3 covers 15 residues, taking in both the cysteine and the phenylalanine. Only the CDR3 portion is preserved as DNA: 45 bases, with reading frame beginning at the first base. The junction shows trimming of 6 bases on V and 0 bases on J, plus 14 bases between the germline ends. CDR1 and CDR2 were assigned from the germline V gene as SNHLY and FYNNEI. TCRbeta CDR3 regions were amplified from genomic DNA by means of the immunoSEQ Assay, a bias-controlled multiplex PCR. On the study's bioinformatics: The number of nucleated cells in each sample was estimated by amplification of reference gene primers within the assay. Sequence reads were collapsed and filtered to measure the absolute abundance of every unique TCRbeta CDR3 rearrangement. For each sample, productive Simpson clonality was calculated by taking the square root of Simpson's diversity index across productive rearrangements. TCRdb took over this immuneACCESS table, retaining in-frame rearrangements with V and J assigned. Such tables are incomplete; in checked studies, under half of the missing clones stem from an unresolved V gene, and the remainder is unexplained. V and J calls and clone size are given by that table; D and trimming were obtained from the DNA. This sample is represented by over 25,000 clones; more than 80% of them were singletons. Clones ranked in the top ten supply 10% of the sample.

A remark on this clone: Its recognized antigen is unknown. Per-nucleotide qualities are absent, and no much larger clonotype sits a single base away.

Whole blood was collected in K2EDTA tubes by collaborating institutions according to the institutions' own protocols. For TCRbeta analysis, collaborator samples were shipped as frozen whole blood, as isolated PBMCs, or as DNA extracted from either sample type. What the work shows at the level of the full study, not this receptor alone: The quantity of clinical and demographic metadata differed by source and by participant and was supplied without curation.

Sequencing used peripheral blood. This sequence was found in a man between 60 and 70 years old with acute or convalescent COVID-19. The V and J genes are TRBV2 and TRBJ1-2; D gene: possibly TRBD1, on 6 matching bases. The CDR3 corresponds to CASSAQGSPNYGYTF. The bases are TGTGCCAGCAGCGCACAGGGCTCGCCTAACTATGGCTACACCTTC.